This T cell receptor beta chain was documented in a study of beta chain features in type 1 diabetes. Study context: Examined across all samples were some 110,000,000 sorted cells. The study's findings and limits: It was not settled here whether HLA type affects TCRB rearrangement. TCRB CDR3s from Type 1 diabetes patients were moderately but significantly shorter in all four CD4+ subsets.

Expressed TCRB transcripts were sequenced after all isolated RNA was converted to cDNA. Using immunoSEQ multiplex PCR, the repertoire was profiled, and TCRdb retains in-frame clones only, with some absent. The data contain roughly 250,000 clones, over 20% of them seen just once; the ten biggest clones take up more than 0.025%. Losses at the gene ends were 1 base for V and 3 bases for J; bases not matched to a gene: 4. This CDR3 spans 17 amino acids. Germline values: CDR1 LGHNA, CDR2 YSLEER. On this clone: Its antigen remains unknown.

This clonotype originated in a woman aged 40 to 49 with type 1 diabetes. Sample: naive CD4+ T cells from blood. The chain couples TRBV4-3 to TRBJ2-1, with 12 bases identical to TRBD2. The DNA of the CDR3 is TGCGCCAGCAGCCAAGTTTCGACTAGCGGGGGCTACAATGAGCAGTTCTTC. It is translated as CASSQVSTSGGYNEQFF.